Below are 21 T cell receptor beta chains sequenced from a single sample in a study of blood T cell repertoires in COVID-19. Repertoires were generated with immunoSEQ multiplex PCR, while TCRdb's copy carries only in-frame clones and drops some. This sample has some 190,000 clones; 82% occur once, and the top ten carry about 10%. The specimen was peripheral blood. The receptors were gathered from a woman aged 80 or over with active or convalescent COVID-19.

The chain links TRBV27 to TRBJ1-3; TRBD1 aligns across 9 bases. This CDR3 contains 15 residues. The germline CDR1 and CDR2 sequences are MNHEY and SMNVEV (reference sequence). V trimming: 3 bases; J trimming: 5 bases; junction bases outside the gene matches: 5. CDR3 sequence: CASSLSGQGRNTIYF. The CDR3 region has the DNA TGTGCCAGCAGTTTGTCCGGACAGGGGAGAAACACCATATATTTT.

The count of this clone is one. The rearrangement links TRBV19 to TRBJ1-2; D is unresolved. CDR3 length: 12 residues. Trimming cost V 0 bases and J 13 bases, with 12 bases left between them. Germline V gene lookup returns CDR1 LNHDA and CDR2 SQIVND (reference sequence). In DNA, the CDR3 is TGTGCCAGTAGTATAGATATTCTCCCACTCACCTTC. Protein product: CASSIDILPLTF.

The rearrangement links TRBV6-5 to TRBJ2-2; TRBD2 matches 7 bases. The J segment lost 7 bases and the V segment lost 6 bases, leaving 8 bases of the junction unmatched. Germline loops: CDR1 MNHEY, CDR2 SVGAGI. The length of the CDR3 is 14 residues. CDR3 DNA sequence: TGTGCCAGCAGAAAGGGGAGGGAAAACGGGGAGCTGTTTTTT. Its protein is CASRKGRENGELFF.

The V call is TRBV6-1, the J call TRBJ1-1; D might be TRBD1 (5 bases). Per germline, CDR1 MNHNS and CDR2 SASEGT. The CDR3 loop spans 13 amino acids. V lost 3 bases and J 2 bases, leaving 7 bases between the germline ends. In nucleotides, the CDR3 is TGTGCCAGCAGTGAGACAGTAAACACTGAAGCTTTCTTT. Translation gives CASSETVNTEAFF.

This clone occurred once. V gene TRBV5-1 combines with J gene TRBJ1-3, with D unclear. Trimming shortened V by 2 bases and J by 2 bases, and 14 bases separated the two germline ends. The CDR3 length is 16 residues. The germline V gene has CDR1 SGHRS and CDR2 YFSETQ. The CDR3 sequence is CASSFFSKEAGNTIYF. CDR3 nucleotides: TGCGCCAGCAGCTTCTTTTCGAAGGAGGCTGGAAACACCATATATTTT.

This clone was detected once. The chain combines TRBV9 with TRBJ1-2; tentatively, D is TRBD1 (6 bases). CDR3 length equals 12 residues. Trimming stripped 3 bases from V and 8 bases from J, with 11 bases between. CDR1 and CDR2 from the germline V gene are SGDLS and YYNGEE. The CDR3 region has the DNA TGTGCCAGCAGCGCACCAGGGGAGGGCTACACCTTC. It translates to CASSAPGEGYTF.

This chain uses TRBV19 with TRBJ2-1; 12 positions agree with TRBD2. CDR3 length: 14 amino acids. The V gene end was trimmed by 5 bases and the J gene end by 6 bases; junction bases not matched to a gene: 2. Germline assignment: CDR1 LNHDA and CDR2 SQIVND (reference sequence). In DNA, the CDR3 is TGTGCCAGTAGTCGGACTAGCGGGACCAATGAGCAGTTCTTC. This gives the protein CASSRTSGTNEQFF.

V and J are TRBV6-1 and TRBJ1-1; tentatively, D is TRBD1 (5 bases). The CDR3 is 16 residues long. Germline CDR1 is MNHNS and CDR2 is SASEGT. With 2 bases removed from V and 3 bases from J, the gap between germline ends came to 16 bases. For the CDR3, the DNA is TGTGCCAGCAGTGAACAACCGGCAGGGAGGGACACTGAAGCTTTCTTT. Protein product: CASSEQPAGRDTEAFF.

The V call is TRBV7-8, the J call TRBJ2-3, with 7 positions matching TRBD2. V was clipped by 1 base and J by 6 bases; unmatched bases: 7. Germline CDR1 SGHVS, CDR2 FQNEAQ. CDR3 length equals 15 residues. CDR3 in DNA: TGTGCCAGCAGCTTAGGGACCGCGGGAGTCGATACGCAGTATTTT. Translation gives CASSLGTAGVDTQYF.

The chain combines TRBV12-3 or TRBV12-4 with TRBJ1-1; D uncertain. V lost 2 bases and J 5 bases, leaving 9 bases between the germline ends. The CDR3 loop spans 13 amino acids. The CDR3 DNA reads TGTGCCAGCAGTTTACAGGCGGGGACTGAAGCTTTCTTT. Protein sequence: CASSLQAGTEAFF.

The rearrangement links TRBV20-1 to TRBJ2-1; TRBD2 matches at 7 bases. The V segment lost 3 bases and the J segment 7 bases; nucleotides outside the gene matches: 9. This CDR3 comprises 14 residues. Germline CDR1 and CDR2: DFQATT and SNEGSKA (reference sequence). CDR3 bases: TGCAGTGCTAGTTTGGCGGGAGCTATGAATGAGCAGTTCTTC. This codes for CSASLAGAMNEQFF.

The chain combines TRBV5-4 with TRBJ1-4, with 9 positions matching TRBD1. Germline V gene lookup returns CDR1 SGHNT and CDR2 YYREEE (reference sequence). Trimming at V came to 3 bases and at J to 8 bases, leaving 11 bases not matched to a gene. This CDR3 has 16 amino acids. This CDR3 is CASSSFTGGAPEKLFF. The CDR3 bases are TGTGCCAGCAGCTCTTTTACAGGGGGCGCACCGGAAAAACTGTTTTTT.

There are a few counts of this clone. This rearrangement joins TRBV29-1 to TRBJ2-1; 11 bases match TRBD2. This CDR3 is 14 amino acids long. After removal of 7 bases from V and 4 bases from J, the junction contained 6 bases not matched to a gene. Germline-derived CDR1 and CDR2 are SQVTM and ANQGSEA. CDR3 loop: CSGSGRAEYNEQFF. In DNA, the CDR3 is TGCAGCGGTAGCGGGAGGGCCGAGTACAATGAGCAGTTCTTC.

J is TRBJ2-3 and V is TRBV15, with 10 bases that match TRBD2. CDR1 and CDR2 from the germline V gene are LNHNV and YYDKDF (reference sequence). The length of the CDR3 is 16 residues. Losses at the gene ends were 7 bases for V and 2 bases for J; bases not matched to a gene: 9. The CDR3 loop reads CATTFGLAASTDTQYF. The CDR3 DNA reads as TGTGCCACCACCTTTGGACTAGCGGCATCCACAGATACGCAGTATTTT.

The J gene is TRBJ1-2, the V gene TRBV7-9, with a possible D match to TRBD1 (6 bases). Trimming cost V 1 base and J 2 bases, with 8 bases left between them. CDR1 and CDR2 (germline): SEHNR, FQNEAQ (reference sequence). The CDR3 runs 14 residues. CDR3 protein: CASSLDGQNYGYTF. Written as DNA, the CDR3 is TGTGCCAGCAGCTTAGACGGACAGAACTATGGCTACACCTTC.

This chain joins TRBV9 and TRBJ1-6; 9 nucleotides match TRBD1. V shed 4 bases, J shed 7 bases, and the junction held 15 bases outside the gene matches. Germline-derived CDR1 and CDR2 are SGDLS and YYNGEE. There are 18 residues in the CDR3. DNA of the CDR3: TGTGCCAGCAGCCCCCTCCCATTTGACAGGGGGGGAAATTCACCCCTCCACTTT. This translates into CASSPLPFDRGGNSPLHF.

CDR3 residues: CASSPSTVDGYTF. The DNA for the CDR3 is TGTGCCAGCAGCCCATCAACGGTCGATGGCTACACCTTC. V is TRBV7-9 and J is TRBJ1-2; D ambiguous. Deletions cut 5 bases from V and 6 bases from J, with 13 bases between. Germline values: CDR1 SEHNR, CDR2 FQNEAQ (reference sequence). This CDR3 has 13 residues. Full variable domain (rest looked up from reference TRBV7-9 and TRBJ1-2): DTGVSQNPRHKITKRGQNVTFRCDPISEHNRLYWYRQTLGQGPEFLTYFQNEAQLEKSRLLSDRFSAERPKGSFSTLEIQRTEQGDSAMYLCASSPSTVDGYTFGSGTRLTVV.

The V gene is TRBV5-1, the J gene TRBJ2-2; 12 nucleotides align to TRBD1. Germline CDR1 SGHRS, CDR2 YFSETQ. The CDR3 has 18 residues. The trim removed 6 bases at V and 4 bases at J, leaving 13 bases unmatched. CDR3 nucleotide sequence: TGCGCCAGCACCGGAGCGGGACAGGGGGCCGCGGGCACCGGGGAGCTGTTTTTT. Amino acids: CASTGAGQGAAGTGELFF. Full variable domain (remainder filled in from reference TRBV5-1 and TRBJ2-2): KAGVTQTPRYLIKTRGQQVTLSCSPISGHRSVSWYQQTPGQGLQFLFEYFSETQRNKGNFPGRFSGRQFSNSRSEMNVSTLELGDSALYLCASTGAGQGAAGTGELFFGEGSRLTVL.

This clone was counted between two and nine times. The chain joins TRBV9 to TRBJ2-7, with 9 bases aligning to TRBD2. From germline, CDR1 is SGDLS and CDR2 YYNGEE. After removal of 0 bases from V and 0 bases from J, the junction contained 4 bases not matched to a gene. The CDR3 contains 16 residues. CDR3 in amino acids: CASSVGRLAASYEQYF. In DNA, the CDR3 is TGTGCCAGCAGCGTAGGACGACTAGCGGCCTCCTACGAGCAGTACTTC.

The chain couples TRBV5-6 to TRBJ1-2; 10 nucleotides line up with TRBD1. Trimming cost V 4 bases and J 8 bases; bases outside gene matches: 8. The germline gives CDR1 SGHDT, CDR2 YYEEEE. The CDR3 contains 14 residues. CDR3 nucleotide sequence: TGTGCCAGCAGCAGTCCGGGACAGGGGATGGGCTACACCTTC. This sequence encodes CASSSPGQGMGYTF.

Written as DNA, the CDR3 is TGTGCCAGTAGTAAGGGGGGACAGTGGGCCATGAACACTGAAGCTTTCTTT. Protein sequence: CASSKGGQWAMNTEAFF. The chain links TRBV19 to TRBJ1-1, with 7 positions matching TRBD1. The CDR3 is 17 residues long. The V gene's germline CDR1 is LNHDA and CDR2 SQIVND (reference sequence). The ends lost 4 bases at V and 0 bases at J; junction bases unmatched: 11.